This T cell receptor (beta chain) was captured in a study of blood T cell repertoires in COVID-19. Study details: Nucleic acid was either cDNA or gDNA, and it came from T cells, B-cell-depleted T cells, or PBMCs.

The ends lost 7 bases at V and 4 bases at J; junction bases unmatched: 5. CDR1 and CDR2 (germline): SQVTM, ANQGSEA. This CDR3 comprises 13 residues. This study enrolled people aged about 18 to 100 from about two dozen US geographic areas. Clinical history reported by participants formed the basis on which cohorts were assigned. Symptom resolution, clearance, or two negative PCRs marked donors in Cohort 3 as recovered. The repertoire was sequenced with immunoSEQ multiplex PCR; TCRdb's copy has only in-frame clones and lacks some. The sample lists just over 300,000 clones; around 86% were seen once. Input material: PBMCs or T cells enriched from blood (not recorded which). The rearrangement uses TRBV29-1 and TRBJ2-2, with 8 bases lining up with TRBD1. The receptor's source is a young man who had recovered from COVID-19. CDR3 sequence: CSATGGGTGELFF. The CDR3 coding sequence is TGCAGCGCCACAGGGGGTGGCACCGGGGAGCTGTTTTTT.